The rows below give T cell receptor beta chains drawn from one sample of a study of low-dose radiotherapy and immunotherapy resistance in tumors. TCRdb reprocessed the reads with MiXCR, giving one entry per CDR3 protein. This sample has over 55,000 distinct CDR3 sequences, with around 30% found just once. Material: PBMCs, obtained before treatment. These receptors were taken from a female donor with ovarian cancer. The conserved cysteine and the conserved F or W are not part of the CDR3 here. Each record gives: V gene, CDR3 length, J gene, CDR3 protein.

V: TRBV5-1
length: 13
J: TRBJ2-1
CDR3: ASSFGGQTYNEQF

V: TRBV12-5
length: 9
J: TRBJ2-5
CDR3: ASGIDISQY

V: TRBV19
length: 14
J: TRBJ2-7
CDR3: ASSVHSLTGTYEQY

V: TRBV19
length: 14
J: TRBJ2-1
CDR3: ASSRLAGEGYNEQF

V: TRBV19
length: 13
J: TRBJ2-2
CDR3: ASSPRGGPTGELF

V: TRBV15
length: 12
J: TRBJ2-7
CDR3: ATSNLGGLRERY

V: TRBV12-5
length: 12
J: TRBJ2-1
CDR3: ASGQDTPGNEQF

V: TRBV20-1
length: 15
J: TRBJ1-5
CDR3: SATPLQGRSSNQPQH

V: TRBV6-2/TRBV6-3
length: 11
J: TRBJ2-7
CDR3: ASRAGLSNEQY

V: TRBV19
length: 12
J: TRBJ1-5
CDR3: ASMSDRSNQPQH

V: TRBV14
length: 13
J: TRBJ1-1
CDR3: ASSQVGRLNTEAF

V: TRBV2
length: 15
J: TRBJ2-3
CDR3: ASSELRGTHSTDTQY

V: TRBV5-5
length: 12
J: TRBJ1-2
CDR3: ASSLEAGRYGYT

V: TRBV11-2
length: 13
J: TRBJ2-1
CDR3: ASSLGRVLSLEKF

V: TRBV28
length: 11
J: TRBJ2-1
CDR3: ASSGTAANEQF

V: TRBV11-3
length: 15
J: TRBJ2-3
CDR3: ASSLRQNRASTDTQY

V: TRBV9
length: 11
J: TRBJ2-5
CDR3: ASSVSSQETQY

V: TRBV19
length: 18
J: TRBJ1-3
CDR3: ASSIALRTPIRSRRNTIY

V: TRBV4-3
length: 13
J: TRBJ2-7
CDR3: ASSPSAGTSYEQY

V: TRBV7-2
length: 12
J: TRBJ2-7
CDR3: ASSLAGTGSEQY

V: TRBV12-3/TRBV12-4
length: 14
J: TRBJ2-5
CDR3: ASSPVGGPLGETQY